This TCR beta chain emerged from a study of cytomegalovirus exposure and HLA in healthy donors. Study results and limitations: As was reported, the classifier diagnosed cytomegalovirus status with high specificity and sensitivity. For most TCR beta V segments, an earlier analysis put the productive rate at about 90% or about 30% of the time. Most TCR sequences were rare, but some public TCRs occurred in many donors.

The PCR was carried out with 60 Vbeta primers and 13 Jbeta primers. Profiling relied on immunoSEQ multiplex PCR, and the TCRdb table lists in-frame clones only, not all of them. This table holds around 150,000 clones, around 80% found once. This clone showed up just a few times. Its specificity is not known. The TCR was taken from a human donor in good health. Sequencing was carried out using PBMCs.

CDR3 sequence reads: CASSPRTGDPGEQYF. The DNA for the CDR3 is TGTGCCAGCAGCCCAAGAACAGGGGACCCCGGGGAGCAGTACTTC. The chain employs TRBV9 and TRBJ2-7, with 7 positions matching TRBD1. Trimming took 4 bases from V and 7 from J; bases not matched to a gene: 14. Germline-derived CDR1 and CDR2 are SGDLS and YYNGEE. CDR3 size: 15 residues.